The 26 T cell receptor beta chains below were found in one sample sequenced in a study of cytomegalovirus exposure and HLA in healthy donors. PCR amplification relied on 60 Vbeta primers (plus 13 Jbeta primers). Profiled with immunoSEQ multiplex PCR; TCRdb holds only in-frame clones, not every one. The table includes 85,000 to 130,000 clones, 75% detected once. The sequenced sample consisted of PBMCs. The receptor set was obtained from a woman aged 18-29 years in good health and CMV-seropositive.

The V call is TRBV5-8, the J call TRBJ1-2, with D perhaps TRBD1 (6 bases). This CDR3 comprises 14 residues. From germline, CDR1 is SGHTS and CDR2 YDEGEE. Trimming pared 4 bases from V and 5 bases from J, leaving 15 bases between. CDR3 loop: CASSVGRGRYGYTF. The CDR3 DNA sequence: TGTGCCAGCAGCGTCGGCAGGGGTAGATATGGCTACACCTTC.

The rearrangement links TRBV5-1 to TRBJ2-5; 9 bases agree with TRBD2. This CDR3 has 14 amino acids. The V and J ends lost 4 bases and 4 bases, in that order; junction bases with no gene match: 5. From germline, CDR1 is SGHRS and CDR2 YFSETQ. CDR3 sequence (DNA): TGCGCCAGCAGCCCCTTACTAGCGGGAGAGACCCAGTACTTC. This encodes CASSPLLAGETQYF. The variable domain in full, completed from reference TRBV5-1 and TRBJ2-5, reads KAGVTQTPRYLIKTRGQQVTLSCSPISGHRSVSWYQQTPGQGLQFLFEYFSETQRNKGNFPGRFSGRQFSNSRSEMNVSTLELGDSALYLCASSPLLAGETQYFGPGTRLLVL.

The rearrangement links TRBV6-6 to TRBJ2-7, with a weak D call TRBD2 (6 bases). Germline CDR1 reads MNHNY; CDR2 reads SVGAGI (reference sequence). This CDR3 has 15 residues. Between the trimmed V and J ends, which lost 11 bases and 1 base, there was a span of 21 bases. The CDR3 region has the DNA TGTGCCGGAGTATATGGGAGGCCCATTTCCTACGAGCAGTACTTC. Translation: CAGVYGRPISYEQYF.

The V gene is TRBV6-1, the J gene TRBJ2-3, with 8 bases identical to TRBD1. The CDR3 contains 15 residues. V dropped 2 bases and J dropped 4; count of bases not matched to a gene: 5. Germline V gene data show CDR1 as MNHNS and CDR2 as SASEGT. In DNA form, the CDR3 reads TGTGCCAGCAGTGAACAGGGGGCGCGGGCAGATACGCAGTATTTT. Its translation is CASSEQGARADTQYF.

V gene TRBV7-8 combines with J gene TRBJ1-5; 8 bases agree with TRBD1. Germline CDR1 is SGHVS and CDR2 is FQNEAQ. The V segment lost 4 bases and the J segment 0 bases; nucleotides outside the gene matches: 5. CDR3 size: 16 residues. CDR3 region: CASSSWTGISNQPQHF. CDR3 in DNA: TGTGCCAGCAGCTCATGGACAGGGATTAGCAATCAGCCCCAGCATTTT.

The genes are TRBV7-8 and TRBJ2-3, with a possible D match to TRBD2 (6 bases). Germline V gene lookup returns CDR1 SGHVS and CDR2 FQNEAQ. With 4 bases removed from V and 0 bases from J, the gap between germline ends came to 11 bases. This CDR3 contains 15 residues. The CDR3 bases are TGTGCCAGCAGCTCAGTTAGCGGTAGCACAGATACGCAGTATTTT. This codes for CASSSVSGSTDTQYF.

The rearrangement uses TRBV10-3 and TRBJ2-7; maybe TRBD2 (5 bases). Trimming left V 8 bases short and J 5 bases short, with 16 bases between. CDR1 ENHRY and CDR2 SYGVKD come from the germline V gene. The CDR3 runs 13 residues. The CDR3 DNA reads TGTGCCATCGGCTCGGGGTATGAGGACGAGCAGTACTTC. It translates to CAIGSGYEDEQYF.

The chain links TRBV7-9 to TRBJ1-2; 7 nucleotides line up with TRBD1. The CDR3 sequence is 16 residues long. With 0 bases clipped from V and 6 bases from J, the junction kept 10 bases outside the gene matches. Germline CDR1 and CDR2: SEHNR and FQNEAQ (reference sequence). CDR3 in amino acids: CASSLAGAGTEHGYTF. The CDR3 nucleotides are TGTGCCAGCAGCTTAGCGGGAGCAGGGACAGAACATGGCTACACCTTC. Full variable domain (remainder filled in from reference TRBV7-9 and TRBJ1-2): DTGVSQNPRHKITKRGQNVTFRCDPISEHNRLYWYRQTLGQGPEFLTYFQNEAQLEKSRLLSDRFSAERPKGSFSTLEIQRTEQGDSAMYLCASSLAGAGTEHGYTFGSGTRLTVV.

The chain employs TRBV28 and TRBJ1-6, with D uncertain. Trimming removed 8 bases from V and 0 bases from J, with 11 bases in between. CDR1 MDHEN and CDR2 SYDVKM come from the germline V gene. The CDR3 length is 15 residues. CDR3 amino acids: CASFDSSSYNSPLHF. CDR3 in DNA: TGTGCCAGCTTCGATTCGAGCTCCTATAATTCACCCCTCCACTTT.

This clone was detected once. The chain recombines TRBV10-3 with TRBJ2-5; tentative D call: TRBD2 (6 bases). Germline CDR1 and CDR2: ENHRY and SYGVKD. This CDR3 contains 13 residues. The ends were cut back, 1 base at V and 11 bases at J, with 14 bases in the middle. CDR3 protein: CAISEYGGREQYF. The CDR3 DNA follows: TGTGCCATCAGTGAGTATGGGGGTCGGGAGCAGTACTTC.

The chain combines TRBV2 with TRBJ1-5; 7 positions match TRBD1. The CDR3 is 14 amino acids. V trimming: 6 bases; J trimming: 1 base; junction bases outside the gene matches: 3. The germline CDR1 and CDR2 sequences are SNHLY and FYNNEI. CDR3 bases: TGTGCCAGCAGGGGACAGTTAAGCAATCAGCCCCAGCATTTT. It encodes CASRGQLSNQPQHF.

Here the CDR3 reads CASSESAEYYEQYF. CDR3 DNA sequence: TGTGCCAGCAGTGAAAGTGCGGAGTACTACGAGCAGTACTTC. The rearrangement uses TRBV28 and TRBJ2-7; D unclear. Trimming left V 5 bases short and J 3 bases short, with 14 bases between. The CDR3 spans 14 residues. The germline gives CDR1 MDHEN, CDR2 SYDVKM.

The chain links TRBV6-5 to TRBJ2-1; TRBD2 matches 9 bases. The CDR3 runs to 14 residues. The trim removed 10 bases at V and 3 bases at J, leaving 7 bases unmatched. CDR1 is MNHEY and CDR2 is SVGAGI in the germline V gene. CDR3 loop: CAMILAGVYNEQFF. The CDR3 DNA follows: TGTGCCATGATATTAGCGGGGGTCTACAATGAGCAGTTCTTC.

The CDR3 sequence: CASSLAGTSYNEQFF. Written as DNA, the CDR3 is TGTGCCAGCAGCTTAGCGGGGACTAGCTACAATGAGCAGTTCTTC. The chain combines TRBV7-2 with TRBJ2-1; 8 nucleotides line up with TRBD2. This CDR3 has 15 amino acids. After removal of 0 bases from V and 3 bases from J, the junction contained 1 base not matched to a gene. The germline V gene has CDR1 SGHTA and CDR2 FQGNSA.

On this clone itself: Within the sample, other DNA sequences also encode this same CDR3. This rearrangement joins TRBV2 to TRBJ1-2, with 8 bases lining up with TRBD1. V was clipped by 4 bases and J by 5 bases; unmatched bases: 3. CDR3 size: 13 residues. From germline, CDR1 is SNHLY and CDR2 FYNNEI. For the CDR3, the DNA is TGTGCCAGCAGTGGACAGGGGATATATGGCTACACCTTC. It encodes CASSGQGIYGYTF.

This chain uses TRBV29-1 with TRBJ1-1, with TRBD1 as a possible D gene (6 bases). CDR3 size: 12 residues. Trimming cost V 5 bases and J 5 bases, with 12 bases left between them. Per germline, CDR1 SQVTM and CDR2 ANQGSEA. The CDR3 DNA is TGCAGCGTTTACAGGGAAGGAACTGAAGCTTTCTTT. Its protein product is CSVYREGTEAFF.

This chain's CDR3 is CASERGTLSNQPQHF. As DNA, the CDR3 is TGTGCCAGCGAAAGAGGGACACTGAGCAATCAGCCCCAGCATTTT. The V and J genes are TRBV6-1 and TRBJ1-5; TRBD1 might be the D (6 bases). V gave up 8 bases and J gave up 1 base, with 15 bases separating them. The CDR3 contains 15 residues. Per germline, CDR1 MNHNS and CDR2 SASEGT.

The V call is TRBV28, the J call TRBJ1-5; 7 bases map to TRBD1. V was pared by 6 bases and J by 4 bases, with 3 bases of the junction left unmatched. The CDR3 is 13 residues long. Germline loops: CDR1 MDHEN, CDR2 SYDVKM. In DNA form, the CDR3 reads TGTGCCAGCAGCGACAGGGTTAATCAGCCCCAGCATTTT. Translating gives CASSDRVNQPQHF.

This clone came up a few times. J is TRBJ2-7 and V is TRBV28, with TRBD1 matching over 10 bases. The CDR3 runs to 14 residues. Germline lookup yields CDR1 MDHEN and CDR2 SYDVKM. V shed 6 bases and J 7 bases; nucleotides not matched to a gene: 9. DNA of the CDR3: TGTGCCAGCAGCTACGACAGGGGGCTAAATGAGCAGTACTTC. It codes for CASSYDRGLNEQYF.

This chain joins TRBV28 and TRBJ2-1, with D perhaps TRBD2 (5 bases). Germline lookup yields CDR1 MDHEN and CDR2 SYDVKM. CDR3 size: 13 residues. V was shortened by 6 bases and J by 2 bases, with 8 bases between the two germline ends. The DNA for the CDR3 is TGTGCCAGCAGCCCGACTACCTACAATGAGCAGTTCTTC. Protein product: CASSPTTYNEQFF.

This chain uses TRBV27 with TRBJ2-2, with 9 positions matching TRBD2. Germline-derived CDR1 and CDR2 are MNHEY and SMNVEV (reference sequence). The ends lost 3 bases at V and 7 bases at J; junction bases unmatched: 6. CDR3 length equals 15 residues. CDR3 loop: CASSFLGLASGELFF. CDR3 DNA: TGTGCCAGCAGTTTTCTGGGACTAGCAAGCGGGGAGCTGTTTTTT.

There are a few counts of this clone. V and J are TRBV12-5 and TRBJ2-1; possible D gene TRBD2, 6 bases. CDR1 LGHNT and CDR2 FRNRAP come from the germline V gene. The CDR3 is made up of 13 amino acids. Trimming left V 6 bases short and J 6 bases short, with 12 bases between. CDR3 DNA: TGTGCTAGTGGACTCCGACTAGGCAATGAGCAGTTCTTC. Translating gives CASGLRLGNEQFF.

The genes are TRBV5-4 and TRBJ2-3, with 10 nucleotides matching TRBD2. With 4 bases clipped from V and 6 bases from J, the junction kept 14 bases outside the gene matches. Germline V lookup: CDR1 SGHNT, CDR2 YYREEE (reference sequence). This CDR3 is 17 amino acids long. CDR3 loop: CASSPPARTSGPDTQYF. Here the CDR3 DNA reads TGTGCCAGCAGCCCGCCCGCGAGGACTAGCGGCCCCGATACGCAGTATTTT.

The chain joins TRBV19 to TRBJ2-1; D remains ambiguous. V gave up 10 bases and J gave up 0 bases, with 13 bases separating them. Germline values: CDR1 LNHDA, CDR2 SQIVND (reference sequence). This CDR3 spans 14 amino acids. Written as DNA, the CDR3 is TGTGCCAACCAGACACGTAGCTCCTACAATGAGCAGTTCTTC. Its protein product is CANQTRSSYNEQFF.

The CDR3 DNA is TGTGCCAGCAGCCCGGGACAGCAGGGGAGCAATCAGCCCCAGCATTTT. This sequence encodes CASSPGQQGSNQPQHF. The V call is TRBV2, the J call TRBJ1-5, with 7 bases lining up with TRBD1. Germline CDR1 is SNHLY and CDR2 is FYNNEI. The CDR3 extends over 16 amino acids. V shed 6 bases, J shed 1 base, and the junction held 9 bases outside the gene matches.

This clone has just a few counts. This sequence joins TRBV2 and TRBJ1-2; TRBD1 matches 10 bases. Looked up from germline, CDR1 is SNHLY and CDR2 is FYNNEI. V lost 6 bases and J lost 3; bases outside the gene matches: 4. The CDR3 extends over 14 amino acids. CDR3 nucleotide sequence: TGTGCCAGCAGCCTGGGACAGGGGTACTATGGCTACACCTTC. It is translated as CASSLGQGYYGYTF. Full variable domain (rest looked up from reference TRBV2 and TRBJ1-2): EPEVTQTPSHQVTQMGQEVILRCVPISNHLYFYWYRQILGQKVEFLVSFYNNEISEKSEIFDDQFSVERPDGSNFTLKIRSTKLEDSAMYFCASSLGQGYYGYTFGSGTRLTVV.